Below are 13 T cell receptor beta chains sequenced from a single sample in a study of T cells after posttransplantation cyclophosphamide. Cyclophosphamide on days +3 and +4 followed busulfan-fludarabine conditioning and a marrow graft. Profiling relied on immunoSEQ multiplex PCR, and the TCRdb table lists in-frame clones only, not all of them. This sample has around 2,600 clones; around 62% occur once, and the top ten carry approximately 14%. Source: PBMCs, taken 30 days after allogeneic stem cell transplant with posttransplant cyclophosphamide. The receptors here all came from a male patient aged 55 to 70 who received an allogeneic stem cell transplant from a related donor and was CMV-positive. Some T cells here may be from the graft donor.

The chain recombines TRBV9 with TRBJ2-3, with D tentatively TRBD1 (6 bases). CDR1 and CDR2 from the germline V gene are SGDLS and YYNGEE. The CDR3 is 13 residues long. The V end lost 2 bases, the J end lost 3 bases, and 7 bases lay between the germline ends. CDR3 nucleotide sequence: TGTGCCAGCAGCGTGCAGGGGACAGATACGCAGTATTTT. Translated, it gives CASSVQGTDTQYF.

The gene calls are TRBV10-1 and TRBJ2-7; 8 bases agree with TRBD1. This CDR3 is 15 amino acids long. Germline V lookup: CDR1 WNHNN, CDR2 SYGVQD (reference sequence). V lost 6 bases to trimming and J lost 3 bases; unmatched junction nucleotides: 10. CDR3 residues: CASSLGTGDFYEQYF. The CDR3 nucleotides read TGCGCCAGCAGCCTAGGGACAGGAGATTTCTACGAGCAGTACTTC.

The J gene is TRBJ1-4, the V gene TRBV7-2, with unresolved D. CDR3 length equals 14 residues. Germline lookup yields CDR1 SGHTA and CDR2 FQGNSA. V shed 1 base and J shed 8 bases, with 11 bases lying between them. CDR3 sequence reads: CASSLDYAGEKLFF. The CDR3, as DNA: TGTGCCAGCAGCTTAGATTATGCGGGCGAAAAACTGTTTTTT.

The chain carries TRBV7-2 and TRBJ1-6, with D perhaps matching TRBD1 (5 bases). The ends were cut back, 8 bases at V and 13 bases at J, with 27 bases in the middle. CDR3 length equals 16 residues. The germline CDR1 and CDR2 sequences are SGHTA and FQGNSA. The CDR3 nucleotides read TGTGCCAGCTCTGGGTACAACCGGGACTTCCTTTCCCCCCTCCACTTT. Its protein product is CASSGYNRDFLSPLHF. The variable domain in full, with the rest retrieved from reference TRBV7-2 and TRBJ1-6, is GAGVSQSPSNKVTEKGKDVELRCDPISGHTALYWYRQSLGQGLEFLIYFQGNSAPDKSGLPSDRFSAERTGGSVSTLTIQRTQQEDSAVYLCASSGYNRDFLSPLHFGNGTRLTVT.

The chain couples TRBV9 to TRBJ1-3; D may be TRBD1 (5 bases). Trimming took off 0 bases at V and 4 bases at J, with 11 bases between the two ends. Looked up from germline, CDR1 is SGDLS and CDR2 is YYNGEE. The CDR3 contains 15 residues. Here the CDR3 DNA reads TGTGCCAGCAGCGTAGATGGCAGGGTAGGAAACACCATATATTTT. Protein sequence: CASSVDGRVGNTIYF.

This clone was counted only a few times. This chain connects TRBV2 to TRBJ1-1; TRBD1 matches 8 bases. V was clipped by 6 bases and J by 4 bases; unmatched bases: 4. The CDR3 is 13 amino acids. Germline V lookup: CDR1 SNHLY, CDR2 FYNNEI. In DNA form, the CDR3 reads TGTGCCAGCAGGGACAGGGAGTCCACTGAAGCTTTCTTT. The encoded protein is CASRDRESTEAFF.

This clone turned up a few times. This chain uses TRBV11-3 with TRBJ1-1, with TRBD1 identical over 9 bases. V lost 5 bases and J lost 7; bases outside the gene matches: 5. This CDR3 contains 13 residues. Germline V gene lookup returns CDR1 SGHNT and CDR2 YENEEA. CDR3 in DNA: TGTGCCAGCAGCCGCCGGGACAGGGATGAAGCTTTCTTT. Protein sequence: CASSRRDRDEAFF.

This clone is labeled as medium-sized (0.01 to 0.1%). The J gene is TRBJ2-2, the V gene TRBV2, with 7 bases matching TRBD1. V gave up 6 bases and J gave up 6 bases; unmatched junction bases: 7. This CDR3 contains 14 residues. CDR1 is SNHLY, CDR2 FYNNEI, per germline. CDR3: CASRTGAMAGELFF. CDR3 DNA sequence: TGTGCCAGCAGAACAGGGGCCATGGCCGGGGAGCTGTTTTTT.

V usage is TRBV6-1 and J usage is TRBJ1-1; 7 bases align to TRBD1. The CDR3 length is 14 residues. Germline CDR1 and CDR2: MNHNS and SASEGT. The J segment lost 1 base and the V segment lost 6 bases, leaving 5 bases of the junction unmatched. The CDR3 sequence: CASREGQRNTEAFF. CDR3 nucleotides: TGTGCCAGCAGGGAGGGACAGAGGAACACTGAAGCTTTCTTT.

This clone is categorized as medium-sized (0.01 to 0.1%). V gene TRBV6-5 combines with J gene TRBJ1-3; D remains ambiguous. Germline V gene data show CDR1 as MNHEY and CDR2 as SVGAGI. The CDR3 runs 14 residues. The V and J ends lost 6 bases and 4 bases respectively, with 13 bases between them. The CDR3 DNA reads TGTGCCAGCAGAGGAATCGAGGGAGGAAACACCATATATTTT. Its protein is CASRGIEGGNTIYF.

The chain joins TRBV9 to TRBJ1-1; D is possibly TRBD1 (5 bases). The CDR3 has 16 amino acids. Deletions cut 4 bases from V and 1 base from J, with 17 bases between. Germline V gives CDR1 SGDLS, CDR2 YYNGEE. The CDR3 DNA sequence: TGTGCCAGCAGCCAAGGGCGTGGGCAGGGGAACACTGAAGCTTTCTTT. Its translation is CASSQGRGQGNTEAFF.

The CDR3 DNA sequence: TGTGCCATCAGGAGAGGAGGGGACAATTCACCCCTCCACTTT. Protein product: CAIRRGGDNSPLHF. V and J are TRBV10-3 and TRBJ1-6; D may be TRBD1 (5 bases). Germline V CDR1 and CDR2: ENHRY, SYGVKD. The V end lost 6 bases, the J end lost 7 bases, and 13 bases lay between the germline ends. This CDR3 has 14 amino acids.

The gene calls are TRBV5-1 and TRBJ2-3; 7 nucleotides agree with TRBD2. The germline V gene has CDR1 SGHRS and CDR2 YFSETQ. The CDR3 runs to 15 residues. With 1 base clipped from V and 4 bases from J, the junction kept 6 bases outside the gene matches. As DNA, the CDR3 is TGCGCCAGCAGCTTGATCGGCGGGGGTGCAGATACGCAGTATTTT. It translates to CASSLIGGGADTQYF.